The 17 T cell receptor beta chains below were found in one sample sequenced in a study of CD8+CD57+ T cells in acquired aplastic anemia (dated 2018 in TCRdb). Sequencing took place on an Illumina HiSeq 2000. TCR beta VDJ combination and CDR3 sequence profiling used genomic DNA as the template. TCRdb's own reprocessing of the public reads used fastp at Q25 and MiXCR and kept productive beta chains. Records with the same CDR3 protein are collapsed into one entry carrying the most frequent genes and DNA. The sample table records roughly 220,000 distinct CDR3 sequences; 55% to 65% of these occur just once. Around 58% of the sample is in the top ten clones. Patients chosen for sequencing had shown expansion of CD8+CD57+ cells by flow cytometry. Input material: sorted CD4+, CD8+, or CD8+CD57+ T cells (not recorded which) from PBMCs. All receptors come from a human donor with aplastic anemia.

The gene calls are TRBV18 and TRBJ2-4; TRBD1 or TRBD2 may be the D gene (5 bases each). CDR3 size: 12 residues. Trimming removed 1 base at V and 7 bases at J, with 5 bases between. Per the germline V gene, CDR1 is KGHSH and CDR2 is LQKENI. The CDR3 loop is CASSPRGNIQYF. The CDR3 region has the DNA TGTGCCAGCTCACCACGGGGGAACATTCAGTACTTC.

Concerning this clonotype itself: The junction does not match germline at one end; this may be a read error. This chain joins TRBV7-8 and TRBJ1-2; a weak D match, TRBD1 (5 bases). Germline lookup yields CDR1 SGHVS and CDR2 FQNEAQ. There are 13 residues in the CDR3. The CDR3 loop is CASSQEGPYGYTF. Written as DNA, the CDR3 is TGCGCCAGCAGCCAAGAGGGGCCCTATGGCTACACCTTC.

V and J are TRBV25-1 and TRBJ2-3; D unresolved. The CDR3 is made up of 13 amino acids. V lost 5 bases, J lost 7 bases, and 13 bases lay in between. Germline CDR1 reads MGHDK; CDR2 reads SYGVNS. For the CDR3, the DNA is TGTGCCAGCAGTTTGGACGGAGCAAATACGCAGTATTTT. Amino acids: CASSLDGANTQYF.

The gene calls are TRBV24-1 and TRBJ2-7, with unresolved D. This CDR3 spans 16 amino acids. Germline lookup yields CDR1 KGHDR and CDR2 SFDVKD. The germline V and J ends were trimmed by 3 bases and 2 bases, with 16 bases remaining between them. The CDR3 is CATSDKAESSPYEQYF. For the CDR3, the DNA is TGTGCCACCAGTGATAAGGCCGAATCGTCTCCCTACGAGCAGTACTTC.

V is TRBV24-1 and J is TRBJ2-2; 8 bases fit TRBD1. Germline values: CDR1 KGHDR, CDR2 SFDVKD. The CDR3 loop spans 16 amino acids. J was trimmed by 1 base and V by 3 bases; bases with no gene match: 3. The CDR3 coding sequence is TGTGCCACCAGTGATACCGGGACAGGGAACACCGGGGAGCTGTTTTTT. Translated, it gives CATSDTGTGNTGELFF.

This clonotype was seen more than once but under ten times. The chain joins TRBV20-1 to TRBJ1-1; TRBD1 matches 8 bases. This CDR3 has 15 residues. Germline CDR1 and CDR2: DFQATT and SNEGSKA (reference sequence). J lost 4 bases, V lost 1 base, and 8 bases had no gene match. The CDR3 region has the DNA TGCAGTGCTAGAGCCCAGGGACAGGTCATCACTGAAGCTTTCTTT. Protein: CSARAQGQVITEAFF.

The gene calls are TRBV24-1 and TRBJ1-3; D is unresolved. V was trimmed by 4 bases and J by 0 bases, leaving 15 bases between them. The CDR3 loop spans 17 amino acids. CDR1 is KGHDR, CDR2 SFDVKD, per germline. The CDR3 sequence: CATSEPGRLCSGNTIYF. The CDR3 DNA sequence: TGTGCCACCAGTGAACCTGGGAGGCTGTGCTCTGGAAACACCATATATTTT.

This clonotype was picked up a small number of times. The V and J genes are TRBV6-6 and TRBJ1-4; D perhaps matches TRBD1 (6 bases). Per germline, CDR1 MNHNY and CDR2 SVGAGI (reference sequence). V shed 5 bases and J shed 3 bases, with 13 bases lying between them. The CDR3 has 15 residues. CDR3 protein: CASSRPTGSNEKLFF. CDR3 DNA sequence: TGTGCCAGCAGTCGACCGACAGGATCTAATGAAAAACTGTTTTTT.

V and J are TRBV2 and TRBJ2-3; maybe TRBD2 (6 bases). This CDR3 region has 16 residues. Per the germline V gene, CDR1 is SNHLY and CDR2 is FYNNEI. V lost 4 bases, J lost 5 bases, and 19 bases lay in between. CDR3 amino acids: CASSVFGGAQLDTQYF. In nucleotides, the CDR3 is TGTGCCAGCAGTGTTTTTGGCGGGGCCCAGTTAGATACGCAGTATTTT.

This clonotype was detected a few times. The rearrangement joins TRBV20-1 to TRBJ2-7; 9 bases match TRBD2. J lost 2 bases, V lost 3 bases, and 5 bases had no gene match. The CDR3 has 14 amino acids. The germline V gene encodes CDR1 DFQATT and CDR2 SNEGSKA (reference sequence). CDR3 DNA: TGCAGTGCTAGTCAGGGACTAGCCGCCTACGAGCAGTACTTC. Protein: CSASQGLAAYEQYF.

The chain carries TRBV15 and TRBJ2-1, with 10 bases lining up with TRBD2. Per germline, CDR1 LNHNV and CDR2 YYDKDF (reference sequence). This CDR3 comprises 14 residues. The ends lost 4 bases at V and 12 bases at J; junction bases unmatched: 9. CDR3 in DNA: TGTGCCACCAGCACACGGACTAGCGGAAAGGGGCAGTTCTTC. This gives the protein CATSTRTSGKGQFF.

The CDR3 spells CASTKTGTVNTEAFF. CDR3 DNA: TGTGCCAGCACTAAAACAGGGACGGTGAACACTGAAGCTTTCTTT. The chain recombines TRBV4-2 with TRBJ1-1, with TRBD1 as a possible D gene (6 bases). Germline V gene sequence: CDR1 LGHNA, CDR2 YNFKEQ. Trimming shortened V by 7 bases and J by 0 bases, and 15 bases separated the two germline ends. CDR3 length: 15 residues.

The chain is built from TRBV20-1 and TRBJ2-7; weak D call: TRBD2 (6 bases). The CDR3 consists of 14 residues. Trimming took 5 bases from V and 3 from J, leaving 17 bases between them. Per germline, CDR1 DFQATT and CDR2 SNEGSKA (reference sequence). Here the CDR3 reads CSAHGDSPHYEQYF. In DNA form, the CDR3 reads TGCAGTGCTCACGGGGACTCTCCCCACTACGAGCAGTACTTC.

The chain carries TRBV10-3 and TRBJ2-1, with 8 nucleotides matching TRBD2. The V and J ends lost 10 bases and 4 bases, in that order; junction bases with no gene match: 12. Germline V CDR1 and CDR2: ENHRY, SYGVKD. CDR3 length: 15 amino acids. Written as DNA, the CDR3 is TGTGCCAGCAGCTCCCCCGGGGGGGCATACAATGAGCAGTTCTTC. Protein sequence: CASSSPGGAYNEQFF.

For this clonotype: It is likely a read error, because the conserved phenylalanine at the end of the CDR3 is missing. The limits of the CDR3 on the DNA are not certain, so only TCRdb's listed CDR3 is given. The CDR3 protein is CASSVVASSY. The V gene is TRBV9, the J gene TRBJ1-2. Germline V gene sequence: CDR1 SGDLS, CDR2 YYNGEE. The CDR3 sequence runs 10 residues, both termini included.

With respect to this clonotype: The junction departs from the called germline gene at one end, perhaps through a read error. V usage is TRBV7-2 and J usage is TRBJ1-5, with D possibly being TRBD1 (5 bases). The germline CDR1 and CDR2 sequences are SGHTA and FQGNSA. This CDR3 has 15 amino acids. CDR3 DNA: TGTGCCAGCAGCTTACGACAGTCTAGCAATCAGCCCCGGCATTTT. It codes for CASSLRQSSNQPRHF.

The gene calls are TRBV7-9 and TRBJ1-2, with TRBD1 identical over 8 bases. Germline V gene lookup returns CDR1 SEHNR and CDR2 FQNEAQ (reference sequence). This CDR3 has 14 residues. Trimming took 5 bases from V and 6 from J; bases not matched to a gene: 8. This CDR3 is CASSPTDRVDGYTF. CDR3 nucleotides: TGTGCCAGCAGCCCCACGGACAGGGTGGATGGCTACACCTTC.